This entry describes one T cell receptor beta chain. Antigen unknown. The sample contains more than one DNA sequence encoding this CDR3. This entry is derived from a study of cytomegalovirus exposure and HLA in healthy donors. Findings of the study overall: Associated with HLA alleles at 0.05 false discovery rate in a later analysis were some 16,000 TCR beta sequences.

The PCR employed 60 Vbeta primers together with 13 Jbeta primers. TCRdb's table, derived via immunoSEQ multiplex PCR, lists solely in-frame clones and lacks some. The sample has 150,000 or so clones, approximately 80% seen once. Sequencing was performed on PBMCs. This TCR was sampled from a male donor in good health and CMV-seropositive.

The DNA of the CDR3 is TGTGCCAGCAGTGTACTAGTGACTGGTAATGAGCAGTTCTTC. Translating gives CASSVLVTGNEQFF. The J gene is TRBJ2-1, the V gene TRBV2; D perhaps matches TRBD2 (5 bases). V lost 4 bases to trimming and J lost 7 bases, with 14 bases between them. This CDR3 contains 14 residues. Germline lookup yields CDR1 SNHLY and CDR2 FYNNEI.